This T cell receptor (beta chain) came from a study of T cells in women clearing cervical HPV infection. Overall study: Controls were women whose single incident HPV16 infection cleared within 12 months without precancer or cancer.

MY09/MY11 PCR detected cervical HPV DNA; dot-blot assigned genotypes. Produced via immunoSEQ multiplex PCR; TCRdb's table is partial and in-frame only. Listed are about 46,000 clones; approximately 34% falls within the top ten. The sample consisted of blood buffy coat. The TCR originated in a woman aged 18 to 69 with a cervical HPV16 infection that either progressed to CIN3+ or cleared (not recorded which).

The CDR3 bases that were read are TGTGCCAGCAGCTCCTACAGGGGTAAGACAGATACG. Protein product: CASSSYRGKTDT. The whole CDR3 sequence is CASSSYRGKTDTQYF. This chain connects TRBV5-6 to TRBJ2-3, with 7 bases identical to TRBD1. The CDR3 end falls 3 residues outside the read, so it is completed with the germline J gene. There are 15 residues in the CDR3. Looked up from germline, CDR1 is SGHDT and CDR2 is YYEEEE. With V trimmed by 3 bases and J by 3 bases, 7 bases remained unmatched.